This TCR beta chain was retrieved from a study of T cell clones after liver transplantation. Study-wide context: Three of eight recipients were HCV-positive; others had non-autoimmune, non-viral indications. General observations from the study: In 5 of 8 subjects, circulating graft-donor-reactive CD4 TCRbeta sequences fell significantly after transplant.

Concerning this clone itself: Antigen specificity is unknown.

The repertoire was sequenced with immunoSEQ multiplex PCR; TCRdb's copy has only in-frame clones and lacks some. The table has 49,000 or so clones, over 55% seen once. CDR1 is MDHEN and CDR2 is SYDVKM in the germline V gene. The CDR3 sequence is 14 residues long. Losses at the gene ends were 6 bases for V and 4 bases for J; bases not matched to a gene: 7. The sequence came from a human patient who received a liver transplant. Some T cells may have originated in the graft donor. The sequencing here drew on CD4+ T cells from blood, taken roughly 55 months after liver transplant. The chain joins TRBV28 to TRBJ2-5, with TRBD2 matching 8 bases. The CDR3 reads CASRPTGGGETQYF. Written as DNA, the CDR3 is TGTGCCAGCAGACCAACCGGGGGGGGAGAGACCCAGTACTTC.